One sample yielded the 23 T cell receptor beta chains listed below, sequenced in a study of blood T cells in healthy people across ages (dated by TCRdb to 2015 to 2017). The library was produced with 5' RACE. The sequencer listed for this sample is Illumina HiSeq 2500. The second PCR ran for about 6 to 12 cycles and used a J-beta primer mix along with a sample-barcoded 5' primer. TCRdb reran the public reads through fastp at Q25 and MiXCR, keeping productive beta chains. For every CDR3 protein sequence, its rows merge into one entry that carries the most common genes and DNA. The sample table records some 1.5 million distinct CDR3 sequences; around 40% of these occur just once. The ten biggest clones cover over 3.5% of the sample. The sample consisted of blood. These receptors came from a woman aged 18-29 years in good health.

This clonotype showed up just a few times. This rearrangement joins TRBV20-1 to TRBJ1-2; 7 bases map to TRBD1. The CDR3 totals 12 residues. Trimming cost V 6 bases and J 3 bases; bases outside gene matches: 4. Germline V gives CDR1 DFQATT, CDR2 SNEGSKA (reference sequence). The CDR3 region is CSAGGTDYGYTF. The DNA for the CDR3 is TGCAGTGCAGGGGGGACAGACTATGGCTACACCTTC.

Ten or more counts support this clonotype. The CDR3 DNA reads as TGTGCCAGCAGACCGGGACTAGCTCCCCACGAGCAGTACTTC. This gives the protein CASRPGLAPHEQYF. The rearrangement links TRBV12-3 or TRBV12-4 to TRBJ2-7, with 9 bases lining up with TRBD2. This CDR3 comprises 14 residues. V shed 6 bases and J 5 bases; nucleotides not matched to a gene: 8.

The chain carries TRBV4-3 and TRBJ2-1, with D possibly TRBD1 on 5 matching bases. The CDR3 loop spans 14 amino acids. Trimming stripped 4 bases from V and 4 bases from J, with 11 bases between. Per the germline V gene, CDR1 is LGHNA and CDR2 is YSLEER. The CDR3 region has the DNA TGCGCCAGCAGCCGTGGGGCAGATTACAATGAGCAGTTCTTC. Translated: CASSRGADYNEQFF.

The gene calls are TRBV29-1 and TRBJ1-1, with D tentatively TRBD1 (6 bases). The CDR3 contains 12 residues. V was pared by 0 bases and J by 7 bases, with 9 bases between. The germline CDR1 and CDR2 sequences are SQVTM and ANQGSEA. This CDR3 is CSVEDTGREAFF. CDR3 bases: TGCAGCGTTGAAGACACAGGGCGTGAAGCTTTCTTT.

There are many counts of this clonotype. This chain uses TRBV4-1 with TRBJ2-3; 16 nucleotides match TRBD2. V lost 6 bases, J lost 5 bases, and 14 bases stayed unmatched. CDR3 size: 19 residues. Germline V gives CDR1 MGHRA, CDR2 YSYEKL. Here the CDR3 DNA reads TGCGCCAGCAGTCATCCGGGACTAGCGGGAGGGCCCGGGAGAGATACGCAGTATTTT. Translating it yields CASSHPGLAGGPGRDTQYF.

The V and J genes are TRBV6-5 and TRBJ1-3, with D uncertain. CDR1 and CDR2 (germline): MNHEY, SVGAGI. V was shortened by 6 bases and J by 0 bases, with 12 bases between the two germline ends. The CDR3 has 15 residues. The CDR3 nucleotides are TGTGCCAGCAGGAGATGGAGGGACTCTGGAAACACCATATATTTT. This encodes CASRRWRDSGNTIYF.

This chain uses TRBV28 with TRBJ2-1, with no clear D. Germline V gives CDR1 MDHEN, CDR2 SYDVKM. This CDR3 is 16 amino acids long. V was cut by 5 bases and J by 0 bases, with 14 bases left in between. The CDR3, as DNA: TGTGCCAGCAGTACCCGAGCTGTGAGCTCCTACAATGAGCAGTTCTTC. Encoded protein: CASSTRAVSSYNEQFF.

The table lists this clonotype with a few counts. The chain joins TRBV11-2 to TRBJ1-4; TRBD1 might be the D (5 bases). CDR3 length equals 16 residues. CDR1 and CDR2 from the germline V gene are SGHAT and FQNNGV. V lost 8 bases to trimming and J lost 0 bases, with 16 bases between them. The CDR3 DNA follows: TGTGCCAGCGGCACGTCCTCGACAGCAACTAATGAAAAACTGTTTTTT. Protein product: CASGTSSTATNEKLFF.

The chain couples TRBV9 to TRBJ2-1; D is perhaps TRBD2 (6 bases). Germline lookup yields CDR1 SGDLS and CDR2 YYNGEE. This CDR3 region has 15 residues. V was trimmed by 2 bases and J by 10 bases, leaving 19 bases between them. The CDR3 nucleotides read TGTGCCAGCAGCGTTTTGGACACCGGGGGTTTCGAGCAGTTCTTC. This codes for CASSVLDTGGFEQFF.

This clonotype was detected only a few times. This chain connects TRBV28 to TRBJ2-5; the D is unclear. The V end was cut by 4 bases, the J end by 5 bases, with 11 bases between. The CDR3 runs 13 residues. Germline V gene sequence: CDR1 MDHEN, CDR2 SYDVKM. The CDR3 DNA sequence: TGTGCCAGCAGTTATTTGCACGAGGAGACCCAGTACTTC. Its translation: CASSYLHEETQYF.

The chain links TRBV5-1 to TRBJ1-1; D not certain. V was cut by 4 bases and J by 1 base, with 11 bases left in between. CDR1 is SGHRS, CDR2 YFSETQ, per germline. The CDR3 has 14 residues. This CDR3 is CASSIGLSNTEAFF. CDR3 nucleotides: TGCGCCAGCAGCATAGGACTTTCGAACACTGAAGCTTTCTTT.

This clonotype has a single count. One end of the junction does not line up with germline, which may come from a read error. The chain combines TRBV12-3 or TRBV12-4 with TRBJ2-3; perhaps TRBD2 as D (6 bases). This CDR3 region has 15 residues. In DNA, the CDR3 is TGTGCCGGCAGTCCCTCCGGGACTCGCACAGATACGCAGTATTTT. It specifies CAGSPSGTRTDTQYF.

A word on this clonotype: Relative to the germline gene, one junction end is altered; a read error may explain this. The chain has TRBV11-1 and TRBJ2-1; 8 bases align to TRBD1. Germline V gene lookup returns CDR1 SGHAT and CDR2 FQDESV (reference sequence). The CDR3 length is 15 residues. The CDR3 DNA sequence: TGTGCCGGCAGCCCTGGACAGGGAGGATTGAATGAGCAGTTCTTC. Protein sequence: CAGSPGQGGLNEQFF.

The table lists this clonotype with a count of one. The chain recombines TRBV12-3 or TRBV12-4 with TRBJ2-1; 10 bases agree with TRBD2. The CDR3 extends over 14 amino acids. Losses at the gene ends were 3 bases for V and 15 bases for J; bases not matched to a gene: 11. The CDR3 bases are TGTGCCAGCAGTTTGATAGAGGCTAGCGGGAGACGGTTCTTC. As protein: CASSLIEASGRRFF.

This clonotype was picked up a small number of times. The chain recombines TRBV6-2 or TRBV6-3 with TRBJ1-2, with TRBD1 matching over 9 bases. Germline V gene data show CDR1 as MNHEY and CDR2 as SVGEGT. The CDR3 consists of 15 residues. The J segment lost 6 bases and the V segment lost 5 bases, leaving 10 bases of the junction unmatched. For the CDR3, the DNA is TGTGCCAGCAGTCCAACCGGGACAGGGTTGGATGGCTACACCTTC. Translated: CASSPTGTGLDGYTF.

The chain employs TRBV13 and TRBJ2-7; D could derive from TRBD1 or TRBD2 (5 bases each). The end of the DNA aligns better with TRBJ2-5, so the J call may be wrong. Germline assignment: CDR1 PRHDT and CDR2 FYEKMQ (reference sequence). The CDR3 is 14 residues long. CDR3 in DNA: TGTGCCAGCAGCTTAGGCCGGGGCGTGGAGACCCAGTACTTC. Amino acids: CASSLGRGVETQYF.

The chain combines TRBV29-1 with TRBJ2-7; 12 nucleotides match TRBD2. The CDR3 covers 13 residues. The V segment lost 8 bases and the J segment 6 bases; nucleotides outside the gene matches: 8. Germline V gene lookup returns CDR1 SQVTM and CDR2 ANQGSEA. CDR3 protein: CSTRTSGTCEQYF. CDR3 coding DNA: TGCAGCACCCGGACTAGCGGGACCTGCGAGCAGTACTTC.

A note on this clonotype: The junction shows a germline mismatch at one end, possibly a read error. The chain uses TRBV4-1 and TRBJ1-3; the D is unclear. Germline V gene sequence: CDR1 MGHRA, CDR2 YSYEKL. This CDR3 has 18 residues. The CDR3 spells CAGSQGLGGILSGNTIYF. The CDR3 DNA sequence: TGCGCCGGCAGCCAAGGGCTGGGCGGGATCCTCTCTGGAAACACCATATATTTT.

In regard to this clonotype: A much more abundant neighbour one base away suggests this may be a read error. The rearrangement uses TRBV12-3 or TRBV12-4 and TRBJ1-1; a possible D gene is TRBD1 (5 bases). Between the trimmed V and J ends, which lost 5 bases and 9 bases, there was a span of 13 bases. The CDR3 has 12 amino acids. The CDR3, as DNA: TGTGCCAGCAGTCCGGTGGGGACTAAAGCTTTCTTT. It encodes CASSPVGTKAFF.

The rearrangement joins TRBV20-1 to TRBJ2-3, with D maybe TRBD2 (5 bases). Germline V gene sequence: CDR1 DFQATT, CDR2 SNEGSKA (reference sequence). Trimming took 4 bases from V and 4 from J, leaving 18 bases between them. This CDR3 contains 15 residues. DNA for the CDR3: TGCAGTGCTAAAAATTTCGTGGGAGTTGCAGATACGCAGTATTTT. Amino acids: CSAKNFVGVADTQYF.

V is TRBV3-1 and J is TRBJ2-7, with D possibly matching TRBD2 (5 bases). V lost 4 bases and J 0 bases, leaving 10 bases between the germline ends. CDR1 is LGHDT and CDR2 is YNNKEL in the germline V gene (reference sequence). The CDR3 is 14 amino acids. The CDR3 loop reads CASSPRALSYEQYF. As DNA, the CDR3 is TGTGCCAGCAGCCCGAGGGCGCTCTCCTACGAGCAGTACTTC.

V usage is TRBV4-2 and J usage is TRBJ2-7; 7 nucleotides match TRBD2. Germline V gene sequence: CDR1 LGHNA, CDR2 YNFKEQ. The V gene end was trimmed by 0 bases and the J gene end by 2 bases; junction bases not matched to a gene: 7. The CDR3 is made up of 16 amino acids. In DNA, the CDR3 is TGTGCCAGCAGCCAAGATCATGTGGCGGGAGCCTACGAGCAGTACTTC. Encoded protein: CASSQDHVAGAYEQYF.

In regard to this clonotype: A much larger clone sits a single nucleotide away, making a read error possible. This chain connects TRBV4-1 to TRBJ2-3; TRBD1 might be the D (6 bases). V lost 3 bases to trimming and J lost 0 bases, with 13 bases between them. The CDR3 contains 16 residues. CDR1 and CDR2 (germline): MGHRA, YSYEKL. The CDR3 coding sequence is TGCGCCAGCAGCCATGACCCAGGGGCTAGCACAGATACGCAGTATTTT. Its translation is CASSHDPGASTDTQYF.